Listed here are 21 T cell receptor beta chains from one sample, sequenced in a study of blood T cell repertoires in COVID-19. Sequencing was performed with immunoSEQ multiplex PCR; in TCRdb, only in-frame clones are kept and a portion is missing. Among hundreds of thousands of clones, 88% were seen once, and the ten largest hold roughly 8%. The sequenced sample was PBMCs or T cells enriched from blood (not recorded which). The receptors were sampled from a woman aged 60-75 years who had recovered from COVID-19.

This rearrangement joins TRBV11-2 to TRBJ1-2; weak D call: TRBD1 (6 bases). This CDR3 region has 12 residues. V lost 10 bases to trimming and J lost 8 bases, with 17 bases between them. Looked up from germline, CDR1 is SGHAT and CDR2 is FQNNGV. CDR3 sequence (DNA): TGTGCCACCGGGACACGGCGAACAGGCTACACCTTC. Its translation is CATGTRRTGYTF.

The J gene is TRBJ1-1, the V gene TRBV9, with D possibly being TRBD1 (6 bases). Germline CDR1 is SGDLS and CDR2 is YYNGEE. V lost 4 bases and J lost 4, with 14 bases in between. The CDR3 has 14 amino acids. Here the CDR3 DNA reads TGTGCCAGCAGCCGAACAGGGACGGTCACTGAAGCTTTCTTT. As protein: CASSRTGTVTEAFF.

The V call is TRBV30, the J call TRBJ1-6; 7 bases agree with TRBD1. Germline CDR1 is GTSNPN and CDR2 is SVGIG (reference sequence). V lost 1 base to trimming and J lost 3 bases; unmatched junction nucleotides: 3. This CDR3 region has 15 residues. CDR3 DNA sequence: TGTGCCTGGAGTGGAAACAGGGGCTATAATTCACCCCTCCACTTT. It specifies CAWSGNRGYNSPLHF. Based on the CDR3 plus reference TRBV30 and TRBJ1-6, the full variable domain is SQTIHQWPATLVQPVGSPLSLECTVEGTSNPNLYWYRQAAGRGLQLLFYSVGIGQISSEVPQNLSASRPQDRQFILSSKKLLLSDSGFYLCAWSGNRGYNSPLHFGNGTRLTVT.

CDR3 sequence: CASSQVTGQTNTGELFF. In nucleotides, the CDR3 is TGCGCCAGCAGCCAAGTTACAGGACAGACGAACACCGGGGAGCTGTTTTTT. The V call is TRBV4-1, the J call TRBJ2-2, with TRBD1 as a possible D gene (6 bases). Trimming took 1 base from V and 0 from J, leaving 12 bases between them. This CDR3 spans 17 amino acids. The germline V gene has CDR1 MGHRA and CDR2 YSYEKL.

This chain uses TRBV5-5 with TRBJ1-3; unclear D gene. V was shortened by 0 bases and J by 4 bases, with 5 bases between the two germline ends. The CDR3 covers 13 residues. Germline V lookup: CDR1 SGHKS, CDR2 YYEKEE (reference sequence). CDR3 DNA sequence: TGTGCCAGCAGCTTGGCCCTCGGAAACACCATATATTTT. This encodes CASSLALGNTIYF.

This chain joins TRBV4-2 and TRBJ2-7, with D possibly being TRBD2 (6 bases). The germline V and J ends were trimmed by 4 bases and 1 base, with 11 bases remaining between them. There are 14 residues in the CDR3. CDR1 and CDR2 (germline): LGHNA, YNFKEQ. The CDR3: CASSRSGTSYEQYF. The CDR3 region has the DNA TGTGCCAGCAGCCGATCCGGGACTTCCTACGAGCAGTACTTC.

J is TRBJ2-2 and V is TRBV6-5, with 7 bases fitting TRBD1. The CDR3 runs to 14 residues. CDR1 is MNHEY, CDR2 SVGAGI, per germline. The ends lost 9 bases at V and 0 bases at J; junction bases unmatched: 4. The CDR3 nucleotides read TGTGCCAGTCAGGGGGACGCGAACACCGGGGAGCTGTTTTTT. Residues: CASQGDANTGELFF.

V and J are TRBV19 and TRBJ1-1; possibly TRBD1 for D (5 bases). The V and J ends lost 0 bases and 3 bases respectively, with 17 bases between them. This CDR3 region has 17 residues. Germline V gene lookup returns CDR1 LNHDA and CDR2 SQIVND (reference sequence). As DNA, the CDR3 is TGTGCCAGTAGTATAGATAGGGGTATACTTGGGGACACTGAAGCTTTCTTT. This encodes CASSIDRGILGDTEAFF.

The V and J genes are TRBV5-6 and TRBJ1-2; 10 bases line up with TRBD1. Trimming took 7 bases from V and 5 from J; bases not matched to a gene: 5. The CDR3 consists of 13 residues. The germline V gene encodes CDR1 SGHDT and CDR2 YYEEEE. The CDR3 coding sequence is TGTGCCAGCTCCCGGGACAGGGGTTATGGCTACACCTTC. Its translation is CASSRDRGYGYTF.

The chain recombines TRBV3-1 (or the pseudogene TRBV3-2) with TRBJ1-1; tentative D call: TRBD1 (5 bases). Germline CDR1 is LGHDT and CDR2 is YNNKEL (reference sequence). Trimming left V 4 bases short and J 1 base short, with 10 bases between. CDR3 length equals 14 residues. The CDR3 DNA is TGTGCCAGCAGCCCAGGGTTCCCGAACACTGAAGCTTTCTTT. It encodes CASSPGFPNTEAFF.

J is TRBJ1-1 and V is TRBV27; TRBD1 matches at 10 bases. After removal of 3 bases from V and 4 bases from J, the junction contained 5 bases not matched to a gene. Germline V gives CDR1 MNHEY, CDR2 SMNVEV (reference sequence). The CDR3 runs to 15 residues. CDR3 loop: CASSFDRDRGTEAFF. In nucleotides, the CDR3 is TGTGCCAGCAGTTTCGACCGGGACAGGGGCACTGAAGCTTTCTTT.

The chain links TRBV5-1 to TRBJ2-5; TRBD2 aligns across 13 bases. The V gene end was trimmed by 2 bases and the J gene end by 5 bases; junction bases not matched to a gene: 6. CDR3 length: 16 amino acids. CDR1 and CDR2 from the germline V gene are SGHRS and YFSETQ. CDR3 coding DNA: TGCGCCAGCAGCTTCACTAGCGGGGGGGCAAGGGAGACCCAGTACTTC. Residues: CASSFTSGGARETQYF.

The CDR3 sequence: CASSPRQDYEQYV. The CDR3 nucleotides are TGTGCCAGCAGTCCACGTCAGGACTACGAGCAGTACGTC. The chain links TRBV28 to TRBJ2-7; D is uncertain. V lost 5 bases and J lost 3, with 11 bases in between. Germline loops: CDR1 MDHEN, CDR2 SYDVKM. This CDR3 is 13 amino acids long.

The rearrangement links TRBV3-1 (or the pseudogene TRBV3-2) to TRBJ2-5; 13 bases are a match to TRBD2. Germline V gene sequence: CDR1 LGHDT, CDR2 YNNKEL (reference sequence). The CDR3 is 16 amino acids. V shed 5 bases, J shed 5 bases, and the junction held 8 bases outside the gene matches. CDR3 in amino acids: CASSSTSGGAIETQYF. The CDR3 region has the DNA TGTGCCAGCAGCTCCACTAGCGGGGGGGCCATTGAGACCCAGTACTTC.

The rearrangement joins TRBV28 to TRBJ2-7, with TRBD2 as a possible D gene (5 bases). Trimming left V 5 bases short and J 0 bases short, with 8 bases between. This CDR3 region has 13 residues. The germline gives CDR1 MDHEN, CDR2 SYDVKM. CDR3 amino acids: CASSRAGSYEQYF. The DNA for the CDR3 is TGTGCCAGCAGTCGGGCGGGCTCCTACGAGCAGTACTTC.

The chain is built from TRBV3-1 (or the pseudogene TRBV3-2) and TRBJ2-2; possibly TRBD1 for D (6 bases). Germline V lookup: CDR1 LGHDT, CDR2 YNNKEL (reference sequence). V lost 1 base to trimming and J lost 4 bases, with 13 bases between them. The CDR3 has 16 residues. CDR3 in amino acids: CASSQVVGAGTGELFF. CDR3 DNA sequence: TGTGCCAGCAGCCAAGTTGTGGGGGCCGGCACCGGGGAGCTGTTTTTT.

CDR3 loop: CASSAVAGGLYNEQFF. The CDR3 DNA follows: TGCGCCAGCAGCGCCGTAGCGGGGGGCCTATACAATGAGCAGTTCTTC. The chain combines TRBV5-1 with TRBJ2-1; 10 bases agree with TRBD2. The CDR3 runs to 16 residues. Losses at the gene ends were 4 bases for V and 4 bases for J; bases not matched to a gene: 8. CDR1 SGHRS and CDR2 YFSETQ come from the germline V gene.

The chain has TRBV4-2 and TRBJ2-4; no reliable D call. V gave up 0 bases and J gave up 5 bases, with 8 bases separating them. Germline V gene lookup returns CDR1 LGHNA and CDR2 YNFKEQ. The CDR3 is 14 amino acids. The CDR3 protein is CASSQDGNQNIQYF. CDR3 nucleotide sequence: TGTGCCAGCAGCCAAGATGGCAACCAAAACATTCAGTACTTC.

CDR3 sequence (DNA): TGTGCCAGCAGCCGGCCGGGGTTCTACGAGCAGTACTTC. The encoded protein is CASSRPGFYEQYF. V and J are TRBV7-9 and TRBJ2-7; TRBD2 is a possible D gene (5 bases). The CDR3 runs to 13 residues. The V gene lost 5 bases and the J gene lost 3 bases, with 11 bases spanning the gap. Germline loops: CDR1 SEHNR, CDR2 FQNEAQ (reference sequence).

This chain uses TRBV6-5 with TRBJ1-6; a possible D gene is TRBD1 (6 bases). Germline assignment: CDR1 MNHEY and CDR2 SVGAGI. The CDR3 runs 15 residues. V shed 6 bases and J shed 0 bases, with 9 bases lying between them. CDR3 nucleotides: TGTGCCAGCAGGGACAGAAGCTCCTATAATTCACCCCTCCACTTT. This translates into CASRDRSSYNSPLHF.

CDR3 nucleotides: TGTGCCTGGAGTGTATATGTCAGCTCCTACAATGAGCAGTTCTTC. This encodes CAWSVYVSSYNEQFF. The rearrangement uses TRBV30 and TRBJ2-1; no reliable D call. The CDR3 runs 15 residues. Germline CDR1 GTSNPN, CDR2 SVGIG (reference sequence). V was trimmed by 0 bases and J by 0 bases, leaving 9 bases between them.